The clone carrying this T cell receptor (beta chain) has more than one count but fewer than ten. Its antigen is as yet unknown. A much larger clonotype is one base distant, so this may be a read error. The length of the CDR3 is 14 residues. CDR1 and CDR2 from the germline V gene are MGHRA and YSYEKL. J was trimmed by 2 bases and V by 4 bases; bases with no gene match: 0. This sample was taken from a study of response to subunit inactivated influenza vaccine. Overall study findings and caveats: Authors suggested each seasonal influenza vaccination recruits few new T cells.

TCRdb re-analysed the RT-PCR reads in MiXCR, keeping a single row per CDR3 protein. In the table there are 750,000 to 850,000 distinct CDR3 sequences, roughly 18% of which are singletons. This TCR derives from a man aged 50-59 years who received an inactivated influenza vaccine. The chain couples TRBV4-1 to TRBJ2-7; 12 bases line up with TRBD2. The sample here was PBMCs from blood, taken about 5 days after vaccination. The CDR3 protein is CASSRTSGAYEQYF. Written as DNA, the CDR3 is TGCGCCAGCAGCCGGACTAGCGGGGCCTACGAGCAGTACTTC.